The rows below give T cell receptor beta chains drawn from one sample of a study of blood T cell repertoires in COVID-19. Assay: immunoSEQ multiplex PCR; the TCRdb copy retains only in-frame clones and omits some. The sample lists 230,000 or so clones; almost 90% were seen once. Specimen: PBMCs or T cells enriched from blood (not recorded which). Receptor source: a woman aged 45-65 years with acute COVID-19. The CDR3 runs from the conserved cysteine through the conserved F or W. Each record gives: CDR3 protein, V gene, J gene, clone size. Some rows have no size entry. The others give once, few or many, or a class for an expanded clone.

CDR3aa: CSASNRQRTLVAFF; v_gene: TRBV20-1; j_gene: TRBJ1-1; abundance: NA
CDR3aa: CASSYAGVANEQFF; v_gene: TRBV6-5; j_gene: TRBJ2-1; abundance: once
CDR3aa: CASSVRPYVQGREETQYF; v_gene: TRBV9; j_gene: TRBJ2-5; abundance: NA
CDR3aa: CASSPGQGAHEKLFF; v_gene: TRBV7-8; j_gene: TRBJ1-4; abundance: NA
CDR3aa: CASSLGTGNTQYF; v_gene: TRBV5-1; j_gene: TRBJ2-3; abundance: once
CDR3aa: CASSSRLAGNTDTQYF; v_gene: TRBV5-1; j_gene: TRBJ2-3; abundance: NA
CDR3aa: CASSIRQGDGNTIYF; v_gene: TRBV19; j_gene: TRBJ1-3; abundance: NA
CDR3aa: CAISEQEVRAGGVYGYTF; v_gene: TRBV10-3; j_gene: TRBJ1-2; abundance: NA
CDR3aa: CATKPGVAGGPSSYNEQFF; v_gene: TRBV4-1; j_gene: TRBJ2-1; abundance: few
CDR3aa: CASSVDGNNYGYTF; v_gene: TRBV9; j_gene: TRBJ1-2; abundance: NA
CDR3aa: CASGTGEKLFF; v_gene: TRBV7-8; j_gene: TRBJ1-4; abundance: NA
CDR3aa: CASSLVRTGFTDTQYF; v_gene: TRBV27; j_gene: TRBJ2-3; abundance: once
CDR3aa: CASSPHGLAAYEQYF; v_gene: TRBV7-2; j_gene: TRBJ2-7; abundance: NA
CDR3aa: CASSLWGGTYNEQFF; v_gene: TRBV28; j_gene: TRBJ2-1; abundance: few
CDR3aa: CASKTGTATNEKLFF; v_gene: TRBV6-5; j_gene: TRBJ1-4; abundance: NA
CDR3aa: CAWAGTLEAFF; v_gene: TRBV30; j_gene: TRBJ1-1; abundance: once
CDR3aa: CASSFEFNSPLHF; v_gene: TRBV28; j_gene: TRBJ1-6; abundance: once
CDR3aa: CASSFVTSGGYSYNEQFF; v_gene: TRBV28; j_gene: TRBJ2-1; abundance: NA
CDR3aa: CASSNGQGDTEAFF; v_gene: TRBV18; j_gene: TRBJ1-1; abundance: once
CDR3aa: CASSTRTQDYEQYF; v_gene: TRBV28; j_gene: TRBJ2-7; abundance: NA
CDR3aa: CASSPRGQDEKLFF; v_gene: TRBV18; j_gene: TRBJ1-4; abundance: NA
CDR3aa: CASSYSLGWEQYF; v_gene: TRBV6-5; j_gene: TRBJ2-7; abundance: NA
CDR3aa: CASSDRTYGYTF; v_gene: TRBV6-5; j_gene: TRBJ1-2; abundance: NA
CDR3aa: CAISEPGQGNTEAFF; v_gene: TRBV10-3; j_gene: TRBJ1-1; abundance: NA
CDR3aa: CASTPGDVYEQYF; v_gene: TRBV28; j_gene: TRBJ2-7; abundance: NA
CDR3aa: CASSLWLAGVADTQYF; v_gene: TRBV7-2; j_gene: TRBJ2-3; abundance: NA
CDR3aa: CASSLNSLAGNTDTQYF; v_gene: TRBV7-3; j_gene: TRBJ2-3; abundance: NA
CDR3aa: CSVEIDRGGEQYF; v_gene: TRBV29-1; j_gene: TRBJ2-7; abundance: once
CDR3aa: CASSLLALAGVANEQFF; v_gene: TRBV3-1/TRBV3-2; j_gene: TRBJ2-1; abundance: NA
CDR3aa: CASSRSMYNEQFF; v_gene: TRBV9; j_gene: TRBJ2-1; abundance: NA
CDR3aa: CASSLPRGKSSPLHF; v_gene: TRBV7-2; j_gene: TRBJ1-6; abundance: NA
CDR3aa: CASSPQGFSGNTIYF; v_gene: TRBV6-5; j_gene: TRBJ1-3; abundance: few
CDR3aa: CASSLGGTGPSRLFF; v_gene: TRBV7-9; j_gene: TRBJ1-4; abundance: NA
CDR3aa: CASRLIESEQFF; v_gene: TRBV7-2; j_gene: TRBJ2-1; abundance: NA
CDR3aa: CASKDRAHSPLHF; v_gene: TRBV28; j_gene: TRBJ1-6; abundance: NA
CDR3aa: CASSPPGQGYMNTEAFF; v_gene: TRBV28; j_gene: TRBJ1-1; abundance: NA
CDR3aa: CSVEPVLTEAFF; v_gene: TRBV29-1; j_gene: TRBJ1-1; abundance: NA
CDR3aa: CASSLGTGKETQYF; v_gene: TRBV5-5; j_gene: TRBJ2-5; abundance: few
CDR3aa: CASSQATQGDTFF; v_gene: TRBV3-1/TRBV3-2; j_gene: TRBJ1-1; abundance: once
CDR3aa: CASSLGLAGAGQETQYF; v_gene: TRBV5-1; j_gene: TRBJ2-5; abundance: NA
CDR3aa: CASSKIEWGVGNEQFF; v_gene: TRBV19; j_gene: TRBJ2-1; abundance: NA
CDR3aa: CAIRLDDRHEAFF; v_gene: TRBV10-3; j_gene: TRBJ1-1; abundance: once
CDR3aa: CASIRGGADTEAFF; v_gene: TRBV28; j_gene: TRBJ1-1; abundance: NA
CDR3aa: CATRIGGSEDYGYTF; v_gene: TRBV15; j_gene: TRBJ1-2; abundance: NA
CDR3aa: CATSDRLAGAGTGELFF; v_gene: TRBV24-1; j_gene: TRBJ2-2; abundance: NA
CDR3aa: CASAQREGLSTGELFF; v_gene: TRBV19; j_gene: TRBJ2-2; abundance: NA
CDR3aa: CASSPGHSGANVLTF; v_gene: TRBV13; j_gene: TRBJ2-6; abundance: NA
CDR3aa: CASSSPGQGDTEAFF; v_gene: TRBV27; j_gene: TRBJ1-1; abundance: many
CDR3aa: CASSRNHTGAITEAFF; v_gene: TRBV21-1; j_gene: TRBJ1-1; abundance: NA
CDR3aa: CASSPGGAYEQYF; v_gene: TRBV28; j_gene: TRBJ2-7; abundance: NA
CDR3aa: CASSSYGNTGELFF; v_gene: TRBV27; j_gene: TRBJ2-2; abundance: NA
CDR3aa: CATRTESSPLHF; v_gene: TRBV6-5; j_gene: TRBJ1-6; abundance: NA
CDR3aa: CAGRGASGSSYEQYF; v_gene: TRBV6-5; j_gene: TRBJ2-7; abundance: once
CDR3aa: CASSLVLGQNYGYTF; v_gene: TRBV5-6; j_gene: TRBJ1-2; abundance: NA
CDR3aa: CASSLAGQGGQYF; v_gene: TRBV27; j_gene: TRBJ2-7; abundance: NA